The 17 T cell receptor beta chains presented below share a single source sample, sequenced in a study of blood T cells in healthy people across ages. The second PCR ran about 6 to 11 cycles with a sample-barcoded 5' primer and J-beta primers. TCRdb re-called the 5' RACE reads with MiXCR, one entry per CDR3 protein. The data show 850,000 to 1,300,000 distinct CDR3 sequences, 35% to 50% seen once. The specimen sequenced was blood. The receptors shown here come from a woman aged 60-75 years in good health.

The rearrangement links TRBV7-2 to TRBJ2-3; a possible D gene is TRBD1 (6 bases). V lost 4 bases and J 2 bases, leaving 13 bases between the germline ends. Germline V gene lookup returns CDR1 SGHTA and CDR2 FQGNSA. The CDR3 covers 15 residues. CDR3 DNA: TGTGCCAGCAGCTCCGTCGACAGGTACACAGATACGCAGTATTTT. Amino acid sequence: CASSSVDRYTDTQYF. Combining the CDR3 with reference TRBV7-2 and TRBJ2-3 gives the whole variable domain GAGVSQSPSNKVTEKGKDVELRCDPISGHTALYWYRQSLGQGLEFLIYFQGNSAPDKSGLPSDRFSAERTGGSVSTLTIQRTQQEDSAVYLCASSSVDRYTDTQYFGPGTRLTVL.

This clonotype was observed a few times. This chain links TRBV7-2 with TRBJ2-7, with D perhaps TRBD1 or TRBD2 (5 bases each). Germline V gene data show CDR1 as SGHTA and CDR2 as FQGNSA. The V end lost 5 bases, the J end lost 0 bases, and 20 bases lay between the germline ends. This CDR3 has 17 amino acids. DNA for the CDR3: TGTGCCAGCAGCCGACCCCAGGGCCTAGCAAGCTCCTACGAGCAGTACTTC. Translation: CASSRPQGLASSYEQYF.

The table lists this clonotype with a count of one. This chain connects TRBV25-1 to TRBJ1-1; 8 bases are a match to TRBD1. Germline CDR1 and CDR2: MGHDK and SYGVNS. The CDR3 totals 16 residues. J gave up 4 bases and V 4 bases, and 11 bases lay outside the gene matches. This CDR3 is CASSGRQGMMRTEAFF. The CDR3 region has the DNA TGTGCCAGCAGTGGAAGACAGGGGATGATGCGCACTGAAGCTTTCTTT.

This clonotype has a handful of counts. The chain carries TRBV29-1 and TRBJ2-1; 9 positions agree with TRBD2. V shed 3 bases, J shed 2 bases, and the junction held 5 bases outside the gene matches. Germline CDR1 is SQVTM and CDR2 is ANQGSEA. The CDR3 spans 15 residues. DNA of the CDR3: TGCAGCGTTGATTTGCGGGAGGGCCCCTACAATGAGCAGTTCTTC. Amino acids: CSVDLREGPYNEQFF.

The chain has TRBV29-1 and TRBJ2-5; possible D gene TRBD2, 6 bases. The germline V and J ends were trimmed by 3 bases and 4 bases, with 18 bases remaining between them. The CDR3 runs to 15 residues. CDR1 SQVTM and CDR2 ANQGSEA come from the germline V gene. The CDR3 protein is CSVEETGRGRETQYF. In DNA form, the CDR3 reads TGCAGCGTTGAGGAGACCGGGAGAGGGAGAGAGACCCAGTACTTC.

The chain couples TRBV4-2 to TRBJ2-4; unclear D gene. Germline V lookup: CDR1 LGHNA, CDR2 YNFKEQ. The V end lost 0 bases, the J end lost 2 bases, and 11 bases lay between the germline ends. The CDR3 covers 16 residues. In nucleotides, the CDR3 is TGTGCCAGCAGCCAAGATCTGATCTCCACCAAAAACATTCAGTACTTC. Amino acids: CASSQDLISTKNIQYF.

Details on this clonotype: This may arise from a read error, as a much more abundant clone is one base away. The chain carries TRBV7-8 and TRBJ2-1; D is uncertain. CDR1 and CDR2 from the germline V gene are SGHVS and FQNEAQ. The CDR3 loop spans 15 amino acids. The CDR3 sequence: CVSSPRLSSYNEQFF. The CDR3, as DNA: TGTGTCAGCAGCCCGCGACTTAGCTCCTACAATGAGCAGTTCTTC.

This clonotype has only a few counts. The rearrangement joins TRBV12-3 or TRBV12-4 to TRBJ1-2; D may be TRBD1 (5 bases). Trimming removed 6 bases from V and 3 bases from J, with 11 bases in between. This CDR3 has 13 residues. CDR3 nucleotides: TGTGCCAGCAGCCGCGACAGCCACTATGGCTACACCTTC. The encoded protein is CASSRDSHYGYTF.

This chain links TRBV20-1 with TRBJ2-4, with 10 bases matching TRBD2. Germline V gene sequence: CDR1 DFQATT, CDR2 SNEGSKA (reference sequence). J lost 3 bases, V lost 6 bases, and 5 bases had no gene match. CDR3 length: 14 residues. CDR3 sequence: CSADRTSGKNIQYF. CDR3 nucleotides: TGCAGTGCCGATAGGACTAGCGGCAAAAACATTCAGTACTTC.

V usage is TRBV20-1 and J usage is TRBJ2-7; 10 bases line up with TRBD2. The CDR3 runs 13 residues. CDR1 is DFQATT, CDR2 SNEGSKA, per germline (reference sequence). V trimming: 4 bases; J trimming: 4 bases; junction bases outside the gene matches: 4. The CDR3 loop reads CSATGTSAYEQYF. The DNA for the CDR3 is TGCAGTGCTACCGGGACTAGCGCTTACGAGCAGTACTTC.

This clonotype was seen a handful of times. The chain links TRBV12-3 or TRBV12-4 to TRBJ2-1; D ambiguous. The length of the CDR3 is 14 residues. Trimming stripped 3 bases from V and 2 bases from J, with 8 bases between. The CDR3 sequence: CASSLSAAYNEQFF. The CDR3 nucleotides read TGTGCCAGCAGTTTGTCGGCAGCCTACAATGAGCAGTTCTTC.

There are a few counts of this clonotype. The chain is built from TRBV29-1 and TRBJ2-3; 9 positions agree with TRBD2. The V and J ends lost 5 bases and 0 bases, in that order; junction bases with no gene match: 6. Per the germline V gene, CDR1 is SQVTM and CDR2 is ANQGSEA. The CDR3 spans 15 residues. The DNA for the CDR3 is TGCAGCGTTTTCCCAGCGGGAGGCAGCACAGATACGCAGTATTTT. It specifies CSVFPAGGSTDTQYF.

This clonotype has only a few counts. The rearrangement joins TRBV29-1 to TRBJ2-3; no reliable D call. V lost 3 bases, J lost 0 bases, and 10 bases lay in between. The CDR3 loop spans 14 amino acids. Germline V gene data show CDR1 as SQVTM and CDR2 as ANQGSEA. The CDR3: CSVERPGSTDTQYF. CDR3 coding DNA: TGCAGCGTTGAGCGGCCGGGCAGCACAGATACGCAGTATTTT.

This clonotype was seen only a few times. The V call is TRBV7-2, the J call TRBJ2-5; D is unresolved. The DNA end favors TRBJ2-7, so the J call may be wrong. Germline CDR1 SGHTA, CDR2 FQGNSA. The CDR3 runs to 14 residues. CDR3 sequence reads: CASSLYSTGYEQYF. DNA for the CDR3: TGTGCCAGCAGCTTGTACTCTACGGGCTACGAGCAGTACTTC.

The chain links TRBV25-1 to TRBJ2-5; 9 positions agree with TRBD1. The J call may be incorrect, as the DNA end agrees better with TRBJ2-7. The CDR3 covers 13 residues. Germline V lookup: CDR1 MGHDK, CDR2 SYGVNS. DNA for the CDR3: TGTGCCAGCAGCGATGGGACAGGGATCGAGCAGTACTTC. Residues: CASSDGTGIEQYF.

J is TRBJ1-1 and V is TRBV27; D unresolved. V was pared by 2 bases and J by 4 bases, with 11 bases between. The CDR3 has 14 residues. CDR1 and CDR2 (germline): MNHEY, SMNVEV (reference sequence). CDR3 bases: TGTGCCAGCAGTTTAACCCGGGAGCGCACTGAAGCTTTCTTT. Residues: CASSLTRERTEAFF.

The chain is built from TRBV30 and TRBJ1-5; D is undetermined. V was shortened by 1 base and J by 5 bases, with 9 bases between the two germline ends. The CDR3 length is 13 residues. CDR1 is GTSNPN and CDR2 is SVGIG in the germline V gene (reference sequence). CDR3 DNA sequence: TGTGCCTGGAGTGGAAAGGTGGATCAGCCCCAGCATTTT. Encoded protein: CAWSGKVDQPQHF.